A selection of T cell receptor beta chains follows, all from one sample in a study of T cells after yellow fever vaccination. One entry per CDR3 protein, called by TCRdb with MiXCR from the 5' RACE reads. The table includes about 160,000 distinct CDR3 sequences, 5.5% to 7.5% detected once. The sample consisted of CD4+ T cells sorted from PBMCs, taken roughly 5 days after the first yellow fever vaccination. These receptors came from a man in his late teens or twenties who received the YFV17D yellow fever vaccine. The conserved cysteine and the conserved F or W are not part of the CDR3 here. A D gene is named only where the DNA matches it firmly.

d_gene: -
v_gene: TRBV3-1
len: 11
CDR3aa: ASSYRDLGEQY

d_gene: -
v_gene: TRBV6-2/TRBV6-3
len: 10
CDR3aa: ASSLERGTAF

d_gene: -
v_gene: TRBV7-6
len: 13
CDR3aa: ASSSAISSYNEQF

d_gene: -
v_gene: TRBV7-2
len: 12
CDR3aa: ASSLSRGYYGYT

d_gene: TRBD1
v_gene: TRBV19
len: 11
CDR3aa: ASATGATTEAF

d_gene: -
v_gene: TRBV5-1
len: 13
CDR3aa: ASSLDRAGGNTIY

d_gene: -
v_gene: TRBV4-3
len: 11
CDR3aa: ASSQPTVFEQY

d_gene: -
v_gene: TRBV3-1
len: 12
CDR3aa: ASSQTSAPEKLF

d_gene: -
v_gene: TRBV28
len: 13
CDR3aa: ASSPPTGLGSPLH

d_gene: -
v_gene: TRBV6-2/TRBV6-3
len: 12
CDR3aa: ASSPRPLTGELF

d_gene: -
v_gene: TRBV3-1
len: 12
CDR3aa: ASSRQTLGSPLH

d_gene: -
v_gene: TRBV12-3/TRBV12-4
len: 11
CDR3aa: ASTAQLYNEQF

d_gene: TRBD2
v_gene: TRBV29-1
len: 13
CDR3aa: SVGPTSGVKDTQY

d_gene: -
v_gene: TRBV7-2
len: 11
CDR3aa: ASSLYAADGYT

d_gene: -
v_gene: TRBV5-1
len: 12
CDR3aa: ASSTGPREETQY

d_gene: TRBD2
v_gene: TRBV20-1
len: 12
CDR3aa: SARALGLDNEQF

d_gene: -
v_gene: TRBV21-1
len: 14
CDR3aa: ASSPPGAQGNNEQF

d_gene: TRBD2
v_gene: TRBV27
len: 13
CDR3aa: ATTPSRSGGYEQF

d_gene: -
v_gene: TRBV5-1
len: 14
CDR3aa: ASSLGQKLAKNIQY

d_gene: TRBD2
v_gene: TRBV7-3
len: 14
CDR3aa: ASSEWTSGGANEQF

d_gene: -
v_gene: TRBV18
len: 12
CDR3aa: ASSPPVEIYGYT

d_gene: TRBD1
v_gene: TRBV5-4
len: 11
CDR3aa: ASRTGNEDTQY

d_gene: -
v_gene: TRBV7-6
len: 15
CDR3aa: ASSLRLRGADTGELF

d_gene: -
v_gene: TRBV9
len: 13
CDR3aa: ASSVGGLLNNEQF

d_gene: -
v_gene: TRBV7-9
len: 12
CDR3aa: ASSSGTYQETQY

d_gene: TRBD1
v_gene: TRBV7-9
len: 13
CDR3aa: ASSSSQGLGEKLF

d_gene: -
v_gene: TRBV27
len: 14
CDR3aa: ASRPWGSSGANVLT

d_gene: -
v_gene: TRBV7-2
len: 11
CDR3aa: ASSRLSTDTQY

d_gene: -
v_gene: TRBV3-1
len: 10
CDR3aa: ASSRQGGELF

d_gene: -
v_gene: TRBV2
len: 11
CDR3aa: ASSLLQQGKAF

d_gene: -
v_gene: TRBV19
len: 13
CDR3aa: ASSIGGSTYNEQF

d_gene: -
v_gene: TRBV3-1
len: 12
CDR3aa: ASSQAQEYNEQF

d_gene: TRBD2
v_gene: TRBV29-1
len: 13
CDR3aa: SVRRLAGSYNEQF

d_gene: TRBD2
v_gene: TRBV12-3/TRBV12-4
len: 13
CDR3aa: ASKMRGGSYNEQF

d_gene: -
v_gene: TRBV7-2
len: 12
CDR3aa: ASSSFRGNYGYT

d_gene: TRBD1
v_gene: TRBV20-1
len: 10
CDR3aa: SGAQGYEKLF

d_gene: -
v_gene: TRBV6-5
len: 13
CDR3aa: ASSNPGTAGTEAF

d_gene: -
v_gene: TRBV12-3/TRBV12-4
len: 12
CDR3aa: ASSLARSDYGYT

d_gene: TRBD1
v_gene: TRBV5-6
len: 12
CDR3aa: ASSSQGTVETQY

d_gene: -
v_gene: TRBV13
len: 13
CDR3aa: ASSFNFEGSSPLH

d_gene: -
v_gene: TRBV5-1
len: 14
CDR3aa: ASSDIPGDPNYGYT

d_gene: -
v_gene: TRBV7-9
len: 11
CDR3aa: ANSERGTDTQY

d_gene: -
v_gene: TRBV18
len: 15
CDR3aa: ASSPPPPGRLTGELF

d_gene: -
v_gene: TRBV7-2
len: 14
CDR3aa: ASSLGAELSTDTQY

d_gene: -
v_gene: TRBV7-2
len: 14
CDR3aa: ASSLGGGRIKETQY

d_gene: TRBD1
v_gene: TRBV12-3/TRBV12-4
len: 13
CDR3aa: ASRVQGGSNQPQH

d_gene: TRBD1
v_gene: TRBV28
len: 15
CDR3aa: ASSPPFLTGGDEKLF

d_gene: TRBD2
v_gene: TRBV12-3/TRBV12-4
len: 14
CDR3aa: ASSSPRTSGGGEQY

d_gene: -
v_gene: TRBV2
len: 11
CDR3aa: TSNGPNGETQY

d_gene: TRBD2
v_gene: TRBV20-1
len: 13
CDR3aa: SASSSGARAGELF

d_gene: -
v_gene: TRBV7-2
len: 13
CDR3aa: ASRLTVGGAFGYT

d_gene: -
v_gene: TRBV4-1
len: 14
CDR3aa: ASSQGGSGMNTEAF

d_gene: -
v_gene: TRBV27
len: 13
CDR3aa: ASSLAAVGSYEQY

d_gene: TRBD2
v_gene: TRBV7-9
len: 11
CDR3aa: ASSPAGGLRQF

d_gene: TRBD2
v_gene: TRBV24-1
len: 13
CDR3aa: ATSDSRGSQETQY

d_gene: TRBD2
v_gene: TRBV6-5
len: 14
CDR3aa: ASSYPGLAGGETQY

d_gene: -
v_gene: TRBV28
len: 12
CDR3aa: ASSLITINYGYT

d_gene: TRBD2
v_gene: TRBV2
len: 13
CDR3aa: ASSEWASGQETQY

d_gene: -
v_gene: TRBV6-1
len: 13
CDR3aa: ASSDFGSAKNIQY

d_gene: -
v_gene: TRBV27
len: 13
CDR3aa: ASSLWGAPDTEAF